This entry describes one T cell receptor beta chain. Germline CDR1 and CDR2: SGHAT and FQNNGV. Trimming cost V 5 bases and J 3 bases, with 7 bases left between them. This CDR3 has 13 residues. The sample comes from a study of CD8+CD57+ T cells in acquired aplastic anemia. Sequencing was done on patients that had shown CD8+CD57+ cell expansion by flow cytometry. Profiles of TCR beta VDJ and CDR3 were generated from a genomic DNA template. TCRdb analysed the reads with MiXCR anew, one entry per CDR3 protein. The sample records about 200,000 distinct CDR3 sequences, 60% to 80% being singletons. The sequence came from a human donor with aplastic anemia. The sample comprised sorted CD4+, CD8+, or CD8+CD57+ T cells (not recorded which) from PBMCs. The gene calls are TRBV11-2 and TRBJ2-2; D gene unclear. The CDR3 DNA is TGTGCCAGCAGCCTAACGCACACCGGGGAGCTGTTTTTT. Its protein product is CASSLTHTGELFF.